What follows is one TCR beta chain and its context. In the PCR, 60 Vbeta and 13 Jbeta primers were used. TCRdb's copy holds only in-frame clones and misses some; the assay was immunoSEQ multiplex PCR. The sample yields 180,000 or so clones, 9.5% seen once. Germline V CDR1 and CDR2: SGDLS, YYNGEE. V was trimmed by 6 bases and J by 0 bases, leaving 19 bases between them. The CDR3 runs 16 residues. This specimen comes from a study of cytomegalovirus exposure and HLA in healthy donors. Sequencing was done on a sample of PBMCs. The origin of this receptor is a woman aged 30 to 39 in good health and CMV-seropositive. The J gene is TRBJ2-7, the V gene TRBV9; possibly TRBD2 for D (5 bases). CDR3 in amino acids: CASTRGAVTSSYEQYF. CDR3 sequence (DNA): TGTGCCAGCACCCGAGGAGCGGTAACAAGCTCCTACGAGCAGTACTTC.